This T cell receptor beta chain was sequenced in a study of blood T cell repertoires in COVID-19. Using immunoSEQ multiplex PCR, the repertoire was profiled, and TCRdb retains in-frame clones only, with some absent. The sample comprises around 84,000 clones, around 83% of which are singletons, and around 39% rests with the top ten. In this sample, this clone turned up once. The germline CDR1 and CDR2 sequences are SGHRS and YFSETQ. Trimming took 0 bases from V and 0 from J; bases not matched to a gene: 8. This CDR3 is built from 18 residues. This sequence joins TRBV5-1 and TRBJ2-5; 10 bases line up with TRBD2. Sequences were obtained from peripheral blood. The TCR originated in a man at least 80 years old with active or convalescent COVID-19. CDR3 residues: CASSLEASGSLYQETQYF. The CDR3 region has the DNA TGCGCCAGCAGCTTGGAGGCTAGCGGGAGTCTTTACCAAGAGACCCAGTACTTC.